One and the same sample provided the 22 T cell receptor beta chains below, sequenced in a study of CD8 T cells in ankylosing spondylitis. One entry per CDR3 protein results from TCRdb running MiXCR on the 5' RACE reads. The sample yields more than 100,000 distinct CDR3 sequences, about an eighth seen once. Specimen: blood, either unsorted or a sorted T cell fraction (not recorded which). Receptors originate from a female donor with ankylosing spondylitis or in good health (not recorded which).

Many counts were recorded for this clonotype. The CDR3 bases are TGCGCCAGCAGCCCCGACAGGGGATACGAGCAGTACTTC. It yields the protein CASSPDRGYEQYF. The chain is built from TRBV5-1 and TRBJ2-7; 8 nucleotides agree with TRBD1. The CDR3 loop spans 13 amino acids. The germline V gene encodes CDR1 SGHRS and CDR2 YFSETQ. After removal of 4 bases from V and 4 bases from J, the junction contained 4 bases not matched to a gene.

This clonotype has only a few counts. This chain connects TRBV18 to TRBJ2-4; TRBD2 is a possible D gene (6 bases). In germline, CDR1 is KGHSH, CDR2 LQKENI. There are 16 residues in the CDR3. V shed 3 bases and J shed 3 bases, with 15 bases lying between them. The CDR3 DNA reads as TGTGCCAGCTCACCGGCCCCGGGGGTCGGCAAAAACATTCAGTACTTC. This gives the protein CASSPAPGVGKNIQYF.

This clonotype has more than one count but fewer than ten. J is TRBJ2-1 and V is TRBV7-2; TRBD1 might be the D (6 bases). V lost 4 bases, J lost 1 base, and 8 bases lay in between. Germline V gene lookup returns CDR1 SGHTA and CDR2 FQGNSA. The CDR3 runs to 14 residues. The CDR3 sequence is CASSSDRSYNEQFF. In DNA, the CDR3 is TGTGCCAGCAGCTCCGACAGGTCCTACAATGAGCAGTTCTTC. Filled out from reference TRBV7-2 and TRBJ2-1, the complete variable domain reads GAGVSQSPSNKVTEKGKDVELRCDPISGHTALYWYRQSLGQGLEFLIYFQGNSAPDKSGLPSDRFSAERTGGSVSTLTIQRTQQEDSAVYLCASSSDRSYNEQFFGPGTRLTVL.

Many counts were recorded for this clonotype. This chain uses TRBV10-3 with TRBJ1-1; a possible D gene is TRBD1 (5 bases). The germline CDR1 and CDR2 sequences are ENHRY and SYGVKD. V was cut by 2 bases and J by 1 base, with 5 bases left in between. The CDR3 consists of 13 residues. The CDR3: CAISEGANTEAFF. The CDR3 coding sequence is TGTGCCATCAGTGAGGGGGCGAACACTGAAGCTTTCTTT.

The chain has TRBV30 and TRBJ2-1, with D unresolved. The CDR3 sequence is 14 residues long. Trimming shortened V by 1 base and J by 7 bases, and 14 bases separated the two germline ends. Germline V CDR1 and CDR2: GTSNPN, SVGIG (reference sequence). CDR3 amino acids: CAWSGGSSGNEQFF. DNA of the CDR3: TGTGCCTGGAGTGGTGGCAGTTCCGGGAATGAGCAGTTCTTC.

The CDR3 DNA reads as TGTGCCAGCAGCTTAGTCGGTACTAGCGGCCCTCGGGAGACCCAGTACTTC. Its translation: CASSLVGTSGPRETQYF. This chain uses TRBV7-2 with TRBJ2-5, with TRBD2 matching 8 bases. The CDR3 spans 17 residues. Trimming cost V 1 base and J 5 bases; bases outside gene matches: 12. Germline CDR1 is SGHTA and CDR2 is FQGNSA.

This clonotype was found many times. The J gene is TRBJ1-2, the V gene TRBV7-9; tentatively, D is TRBD1 (6 bases). Germline values: CDR1 SEHNR, CDR2 FQNEAQ (reference sequence). The CDR3 runs to 15 residues. The V end lost 1 base, the J end lost 8 bases, and 17 bases lay between the germline ends. The CDR3 DNA reads TGTGCCAGCAGCTTAGAAAAGGGGGGTCTGAGCGGCTACACCTTC. Amino acid sequence: CASSLEKGGLSGYTF.

This clonotype was recorded many times. V and J are TRBV10-3 and TRBJ2-1, with 10 bases that match TRBD1. CDR1 and CDR2 (germline): ENHRY, SYGVKD. The V and J ends lost 11 bases and 8 bases, in that order; junction bases with no gene match: 9. This CDR3 spans 13 amino acids. The CDR3 nucleotides read TGTGCCGCAGCCGGGACAGGGGCCGATGAGCAGTTCTTC. It is translated as CAAAGTGADEQFF.

This clonotype was detected many times. J is TRBJ1-2 and V is TRBV9; D is possibly TRBD1 (5 bases). Trimming removed 0 bases from V and 6 bases from J, with 12 bases in between. The CDR3 covers 14 residues. Germline V CDR1 and CDR2: SGDLS, YYNGEE. The CDR3 sequence is CASSVDGGGDGYTF. The CDR3 DNA sequence: TGTGCCAGCAGCGTAGATGGTGGGGGTGATGGCTACACCTTC.

Ten or more counts support this clonotype. The CDR3 here is CASSLSGAGELFF. CDR3 bases: TGTGCCAGCAGCTTGTCCGGGGCCGGGGAGCTGTTTTTT. The rearrangement links TRBV7-9 to TRBJ2-2; a weak D match, TRBD2 (5 bases). The ends were cut back, 3 bases at V and 6 bases at J, with 8 bases in the middle. Germline V gene lookup returns CDR1 SEHNR and CDR2 FQNEAQ (reference sequence). This CDR3 comprises 13 residues.

This clonotype was found many times. The CDR3 here is CSATGQSQETQYF. The CDR3 nucleotides read TGCAGTGCAACGGGACAGTCCCAAGAGACCCAGTACTTC. The rearrangement links TRBV20-1 to TRBJ2-5; 7 positions match TRBD1. The CDR3 loop spans 13 amino acids. CDR1 and CDR2 from the germline V gene are DFQATT and SNEGSKA (reference sequence). The J segment lost 1 base and the V segment lost 6 bases, leaving 5 bases of the junction unmatched.

This clonotype was detected only a few times. The chain employs TRBV7-8 and TRBJ2-1; 12 bases agree with TRBD2. V shed 0 bases, J shed 5 bases, and the junction held 2 bases outside the gene matches. The CDR3 consists of 16 residues. From germline, CDR1 is SGHVS and CDR2 FQNEAQ. DNA of the CDR3: TGTGCCAGCAGCTTAGCACTAGCGGGGGGCCACAATGAGCAGTTCTTC. The encoded protein is CASSLALAGGHNEQFF.

In the case of this clonotype: This sequence may be a read error, since a much larger clone differs from it by one base. The J gene is TRBJ2-1, the V gene TRBV11-3, with 7 positions matching TRBD1. Germline CDR1 SGHNT, CDR2 YENEEA. The V segment lost 2 bases and the J segment 8 bases; nucleotides outside the gene matches: 6. The CDR3 is made up of 14 amino acids. This CDR3 is CASSLFGQGDEQFF. The CDR3 DNA follows: TGTGCCAGCAGCTTATTTGGGCAGGGGGATGAGCAGTTCTTC.

Ten or more counts support this clonotype. The chain joins TRBV7-9 to TRBJ1-1, with D unclear. Germline V lookup: CDR1 SEHNR, CDR2 FQNEAQ (reference sequence). V lost 5 bases and J lost 0, with 13 bases in between. This CDR3 spans 15 amino acids. CDR3 DNA sequence: TGTGCCAGCAGCCCCCGAGGGCCCATGAACACTGAAGCTTTCTTT. Protein product: CASSPRGPMNTEAFF.

This chain joins TRBV6-5 and TRBJ1-3, with D perhaps TRBD1 (5 bases). Germline V CDR1 and CDR2: MNHEY, SVGAGI. V shed 3 bases and J shed 2 bases, with 14 bases lying between them. This CDR3 contains 16 residues. CDR3 nucleotides: TGTGCCAGCAGTTATGCGGCAGGGAGGGCTGGAAACACCATATATTTT. Its translation is CASSYAAGRAGNTIYF.

This clonotype was found many times. This chain joins TRBV7-6 and TRBJ2-2, with D possibly being TRBD1 (5 bases). V gave up 3 bases and J gave up 7 bases, with 21 bases separating them. The length of the CDR3 is 17 residues. CDR1 and CDR2 (germline): SGHVS, FNYEAQ. The CDR3 loop reads CASSFYFPQGSDGELFF. Written as DNA, the CDR3 is TGTGCCAGCAGCTTCTACTTCCCTCAGGGCAGTGACGGGGAGCTGTTTTTT.

This clonotype was seen a handful of times. The rearrangement uses TRBV20-1 and TRBJ2-5; D is perhaps TRBD1 or TRBD2 (5 bases each). Per germline, CDR1 DFQATT and CDR2 SNEGSKA (reference sequence). Trimming pared 6 bases from V and 3 bases from J, leaving 11 bases between. The CDR3 is 12 residues long. The CDR3: CSALWGKETQYF. In DNA, the CDR3 is TGCAGTGCCCTTTGGGGGAAAGAGACCCAGTACTTC.

Here the CDR3 DNA reads TGTGCCAGCAGTTTGCAGGGGGCCGTCTCTGGAAACACCATATATTTT. Amino acids: CASSLQGAVSGNTIYF. The rearrangement uses TRBV12-3 or TRBV12-4 and TRBJ1-3; TRBD1 aligns across 8 bases. J lost 0 bases, V lost 3 bases, and 4 bases had no gene match. CDR3 size: 16 residues.

The chain uses TRBV5-1 and TRBJ2-7, with 12 bases matching TRBD2. J lost 0 bases, V lost 0 bases, and 4 bases had no gene match. The CDR3 is 17 amino acids. Germline assignment: CDR1 SGHRS and CDR2 YFSETQ. This CDR3 reads CASSLAGLAGISYEQYF. CDR3 DNA: TGCGCCAGCAGCTTGGCCGGACTAGCGGGGATCTCCTACGAGCAGTACTTC.

The table lists this clonotype with many counts. The junction departs from germline at one end; a sequencing error may be responsible. This chain joins TRBV6-5 and TRBJ2-3; TRBD1 aligns across 9 bases. The CDR3 is made up of 16 amino acids. Looked up from germline, CDR1 is MNHEY and CDR2 is SVGAGI. The CDR3 DNA follows: TGTGCCAGCCGTTACCGGGACAGGGAGTCCACAGATACGCAGTATTTT. Encoded protein: CASRYRDRESTDTQYF.

V and J are TRBV29-1 and TRBJ2-7; 9 bases agree with TRBD1. With V trimmed by 1 base and J by 3 bases, 7 bases remained unmatched. Germline CDR1 and CDR2: SQVTM and ANQGSEA. This CDR3 has 15 residues. The DNA for the CDR3 is TGCAGCGTTGAAGTCCCCGGGACAGGGCACTACGAGCAGTACTTC. It specifies CSVEVPGTGHYEQYF.

The CDR3 DNA reads as TGCGCCAGCAGCTTGGCCCCAGGGTCGGTAAATGAGCAGTTCTTC. It encodes CASSLAPGSVNEQFF. The chain is built from TRBV5-1 and TRBJ2-1, with D perhaps TRBD1 (5 bases). V lost 0 bases and J lost 7, with 14 bases in between. Germline V gene data show CDR1 as SGHRS and CDR2 as YFSETQ. The CDR3 runs 15 residues.